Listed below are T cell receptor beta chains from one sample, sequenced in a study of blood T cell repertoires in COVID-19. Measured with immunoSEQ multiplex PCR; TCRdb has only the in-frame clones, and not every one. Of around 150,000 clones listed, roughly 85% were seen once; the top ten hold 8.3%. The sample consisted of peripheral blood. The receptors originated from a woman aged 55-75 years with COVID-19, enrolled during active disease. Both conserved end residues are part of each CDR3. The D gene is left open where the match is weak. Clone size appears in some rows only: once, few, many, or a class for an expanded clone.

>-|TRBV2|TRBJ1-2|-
CASSEEGLGGYTF
TGTGCCAGCAGTGAAGAGGGACTGGGTGGCTACACCTTC
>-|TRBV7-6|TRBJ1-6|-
CASSQNRNSPLHF
TGTGCCAGCAGCCAAAACAGGAATTCACCCCTCCACTTT
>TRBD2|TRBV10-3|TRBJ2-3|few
CAISGTSGDPTQYF
TGTGCCATCAGCGGGACTAGCGGGGACCCTACGCAGTATTTT
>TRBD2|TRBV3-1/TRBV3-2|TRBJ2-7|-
CASSQTSGATYEQYF
TGTGCCAGCAGCCAAACTAGCGGAGCCACCTACGAGCAGTACTTC
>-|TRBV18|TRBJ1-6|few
CASSPGPGSPLHF
TGTGCCAGCTCACCAGGTCCAGGTTCACCCCTCCACTTT
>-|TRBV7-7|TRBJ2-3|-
CASSLIPRGDTQYF
TGTGCTAGCAGCTTAATACCCCGGGGAGATACGCAGTATTTT
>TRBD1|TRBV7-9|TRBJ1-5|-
CASSPGDSNQPQHF
TGTGCCAGCAGCCCGGGGGACAGTAATCAGCCCCAGCATTTT
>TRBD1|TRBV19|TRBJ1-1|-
CASKGAQGLATEAFF
TGTGCCAGTAAAGGCGCACAGGGGCTGGCCACTGAAGCTTTCTTT
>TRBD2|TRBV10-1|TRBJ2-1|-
CASSVLRGGYNEQFF
TGCGCCAGCAGTGTGCTTCGGGGGGGCTACAATGAGCAGTTCTTC
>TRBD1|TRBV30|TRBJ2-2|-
CAWSTGGLTGELFF
TGTGCCTGGAGTACAGGGGGACTTACCGGGGAGCTGTTTTTT
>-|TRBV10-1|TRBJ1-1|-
CASSDRQGLEAFF
TGCGCCAGCAGTGACAGGCAGGGGCTTGAAGCTTTCTTT
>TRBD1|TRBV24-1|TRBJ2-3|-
CATSDLQGIGTDTQYF
TGTGCCACCAGTGATCTACAGGGGATAGGCACAGATACGCAGTATTTT
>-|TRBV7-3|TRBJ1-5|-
CASSLTSDQPQHF
TGTGCCAGCAGCTTAACATCGGATCAGCCCCAGCATTTT
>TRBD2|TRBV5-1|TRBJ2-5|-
CASSRRGASGSWETQYF
TGCGCCAGCAGCCGGCGGGGCGCTAGCGGGAGTTGGGAGACCCAGTACTTC
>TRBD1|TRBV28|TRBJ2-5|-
CASSFLGTAQETQYF
TGTGCCAGCAGTTTCCTGGGGACAGCCCAAGAGACCCAGTACTTC